This T cell receptor (beta chain) was recorded in a study of OX40 agonist ivuxolimab in advanced cancers. Study-level results: CD4+ and CD8+ T cells in blood underwent clonal expansion by week 6 at 0.1 to 3.0 mg/kg.

Autoimmune disease history or systemic immunosuppression meant exclusion. Measured with immunoSEQ multiplex PCR; TCRdb has only the in-frame clones, and not every one. The sample consists of 50,000 to 65,000 clones, over 65% of them appearing once. Of note for this clone: Its antigen is still unknown.

The germline CDR1 and CDR2 sequences are SGHVS and FQNEAQ. The CDR3 has 13 amino acids. V shed 1 base and J shed 3 bases, with 6 bases lying between them. The specimen comprised CD4+ or CD8+ T cells sorted from blood, sampled in a trial of the OX40 agonist ivuxolimab. The source of this sequence is an adult with an advanced solid tumor such as melanoma, head and neck, liver or kidney cancer. The V call is TRBV7-8, the J call TRBJ1-1; perhaps TRBD1 as D (5 bases). CDR3 in amino acids: CASSLVGDTEAFF. The CDR3 nucleotides are TGTGCCAGCAGCTTAGTGGGGGACACTGAAGCTTTCTTT.